Listed below are T cell receptor beta chains from one sample, sequenced in a study of cytomegalovirus exposure and HLA in healthy donors. The table came from immunoSEQ multiplex PCR; TCRdb's copy has only in-frame clones and leaves some out. Of more than 95,000 clones in the sample, 80% were seen once. Sequenced input: PBMCs. These TCRs come from a man between 25 and 39 years old in good health and CMV-seropositive. Each CDR3 is given without its conserved first and last residue. The D gene is left open where the match is weak.

d_call | v_call | cdr3_aa
- | TRBV5-1 | ASRRTIATNEKLF
TRBD1 | TRBV4-1 | ASSQARDRGDGYT
- | TRBV6-5 | ASSEYSGNSEAF
- | TRBV2 | AISKQKTAYEQY
TRBD2 | TRBV28 | ASTDFFGTSGGSQY
- | TRBV29-1 | SVDPRTARVPGYT
- | TRBV23-1 | ASTLNSPLH
TRBD2 | TRBV7-2 | ASTTSLGSGGDHNEQF
TRBD1 | TRBV7-6 | ASSRDRGSSPLH
- | TRBV5-1 | ASSVRQDGYEQF
- | TRBV27 | ASSSSGGVRGYT
TRBD1 | TRBV9 | ASSSRMTGEVETQY
- | TRBV11-2 | ASSLEKRGSYGYT
TRBD1 | TRBV6-5 | ASRSGTGHYEQY
TRBD1 | TRBV11-1 | ASSLDRSNQPQH
TRBD1 | TRBV4-1 | ASSHVQGHKGTNEKLF
- | TRBV7-8 | ASSLESAAYNEQF
- | TRBV6-5 | ASSYAGASQPQH
TRBD2 | TRBV9 | ASSAGGRDQETQY
- | TRBV7-9 | ASSPHGGTGNTIY
TRBD1 | TRBV30 | AWSVPGTARLNTEAF
TRBD1 | TRBV19 | ASSVTGGHTEAF
- | TRBV5-1 | ASSLGGGRYEQY
- | TRBV30 | AWSPGDGYT
- | TRBV19 | ASSIVGEGTEAF
- | TRBV27 | ASSLSVGGTQPQH
- | TRBV7-8 | ASSWGLRTDTQY
- | TRBV11-2 | ASSLISGVNQPQH
- | TRBV18 | ASSLPAETQY
- | TRBV4-1 | ASSHPRGGRGETQY
TRBD2 | TRBV5-1 | ASSLAGDSYEQY
- | TRBV9 | ASSVSGVNTGELF